This TCR beta chain was retrieved from a study of T cell repertoires in cytomegalovirus infection. Germline CDR1 SGHAT, CDR2 FQNNGV. The CDR3 loop spans 16 amino acids. Trimming removed 1 base from V and 5 bases from J, with 15 bases in between. Each CDR3 protein gets one entry after TCRdb re-called the reads with MiXCR. This repertoire shows about 890,000 distinct CDR3 sequences, around 29% found once; its top ten account for over 11%. For this clonotype: Its antigen is unknown.

The source was cultured CD8+ T cells from PBMCs, collected from culture after CMV antigen stimulation. The chain couples TRBV11-2 to TRBJ2-1; the D gene could be TRBD1 or TRBD2 (6 bases each). The origin of this receptor is a human donor in good health (CMV status not recorded). Some clones in this sample may be carry-over from other donors' samples. CDR3 protein: CASSLVGGGKNNEQFF. CDR3 DNA: TGTGCCAGCAGCTTAGTCGGGGGCGGGAAGAACAATGAGCAGTTCTTC.